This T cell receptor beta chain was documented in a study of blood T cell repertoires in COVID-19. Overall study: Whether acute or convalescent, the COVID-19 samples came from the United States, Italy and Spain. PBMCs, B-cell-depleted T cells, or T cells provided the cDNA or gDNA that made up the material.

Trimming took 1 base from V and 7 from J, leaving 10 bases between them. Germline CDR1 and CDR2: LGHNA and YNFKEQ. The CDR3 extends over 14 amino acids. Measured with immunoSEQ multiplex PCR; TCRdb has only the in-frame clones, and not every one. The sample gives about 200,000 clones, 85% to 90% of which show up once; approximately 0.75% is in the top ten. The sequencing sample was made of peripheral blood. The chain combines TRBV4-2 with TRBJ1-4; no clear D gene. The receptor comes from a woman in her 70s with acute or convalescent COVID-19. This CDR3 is CASSQVRRGEKLFF. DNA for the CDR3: TGTGCCAGCAGCCAAGTAAGGCGAGGTGAAAAACTGTTTTTT.